This paragraph reports one T cell receptor (beta chain). In the source study's methods: Researchers report that nucleated cell counts were estimated from reference gene primer amplification. Using immunoSEQ multiplex PCR, the repertoire was profiled, and TCRdb retains in-frame clones only, with some absent. The V and J calls and clone size are taken from that table; D and trimming were inferred from the DNA. The table has roughly 100,000 clones, about four fifths seen once. Germline V gives CDR1 LGHNA, CDR2 YNFKEQ. This CDR3 has 14 residues. Trimming took 1 base from V and 7 from J, leaving 10 bases between them. The sample belongs to a study of blood T cell repertoires in COVID-19. Overall study: T cells, B-cell-depleted T cells, or PBMCs supplied cDNA or gDNA.

Sequenced: peripheral blood. The TCR originated in a man aged 60-69 years with acute or convalescent COVID-19. The gene calls are TRBV4-2 and TRBJ1-4; unclear D gene. In nucleotides, the CDR3 is TGTGCCAGCAGCCAAGGGAATTCGGGTGAAAAACTGTTTTTT. The encoded protein is CASSQGNSGEKLFF.